What follows is one T cell receptor (beta chain) and its context. The data stem from a study of identifying expanded T cells in peripheral blood. Deletions cut 3 bases from V and 4 bases from J, with 12 bases between. There are 14 residues in the CDR3. CDR1 is KGHSH and CDR2 is LQKENI in the germline V gene. The method was immunoSEQ multiplex PCR; TCRdb's version includes in-frame clones alone and lacks a portion of them. Among some 100,000 clones listed, about 87% were seen once. The chain is built from TRBV18 and TRBJ1-1; D is undetermined. This receptor was taken from a person aged 18 to 70 in good health. Material for sequencing was blood. CDR3 DNA: TGTGCCAGCTCACCCTCCGGAGGGATCACTGAAGCTTTCTTT. Its protein is CASSPSGGITEAFF.